This TCR beta chain is from a study of cytomegalovirus exposure and HLA in healthy donors. Study overall: The early release's HLA-typed donors yielded 65 million to 85 million unique TCRs. The study, taken as a whole, reports: In a later analysis, specific HLA alleles were associated with some 16,000 TCR beta sequences at a 0.05 false discovery rate.

This clone was counted between two and nine times. Antigen specificity is unknown. One end of the junction does not line up with germline, which may come from a read error. Vbeta (60) and Jbeta (13) primers were used in the PCR. Method: immunoSEQ multiplex PCR; TCRdb's copy keeps in-frame clones and lacks some. There are around 130,000 clones in the sample; 60% to 85% occur only once, and roughly 1.9% lies in the top ten. The CDR3 is 16 amino acids. CDR1 is SGHRS, CDR2 YFSETQ, per germline. This receptor was obtained from a woman between 40 and 50 years old in good health and CMV-seronegative. The specimen was PBMCs. This chain joins TRBV5-1 and TRBJ2-4; D is possibly TRBD1 (6 bases). CDR3 DNA: TGCGCCAGCAGCTTGGCTGGGACATCCAGGGAAAACAGTCAGTACTTC. Translation gives CASSLAGTSRENSQYF. The whole variable domain, remainder taken from reference TRBV5-1 and TRBJ2-4, is KAGVTQTPRYLIKTRGQQVTLSCSPISGHRSVSWYQQTPGQGLQFLFEYFSETQRNKGNFPGRFSGRQFSNSRSEMNVSTLELGDSALYLCASSLAGTSRENSQYFGAGTRLSVL.